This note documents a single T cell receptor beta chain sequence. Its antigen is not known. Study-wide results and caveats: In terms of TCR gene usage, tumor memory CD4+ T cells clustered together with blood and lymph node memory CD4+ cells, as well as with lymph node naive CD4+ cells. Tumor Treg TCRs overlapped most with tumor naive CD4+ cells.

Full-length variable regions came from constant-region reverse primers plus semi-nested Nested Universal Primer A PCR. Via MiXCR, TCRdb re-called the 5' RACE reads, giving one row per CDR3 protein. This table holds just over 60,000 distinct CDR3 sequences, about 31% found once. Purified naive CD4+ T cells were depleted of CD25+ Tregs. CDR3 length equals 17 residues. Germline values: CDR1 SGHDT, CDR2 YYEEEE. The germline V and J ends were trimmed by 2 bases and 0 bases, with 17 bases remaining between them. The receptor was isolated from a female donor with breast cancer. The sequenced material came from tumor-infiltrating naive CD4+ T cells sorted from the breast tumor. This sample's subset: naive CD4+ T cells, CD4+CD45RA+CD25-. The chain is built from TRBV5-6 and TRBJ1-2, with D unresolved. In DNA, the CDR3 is TGTGCCAGCAGCTTAACGCTTACTGGGAGTCCTAACTATGGCTACACCTTC. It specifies CASSLTLTGSPNYGYTF.